This T cell receptor beta chain was retrieved from a study of cytomegalovirus exposure and HLA in healthy donors (dated by TCRdb to about 2017). For the wider study: An earlier analysis of 550 to 700 of the donors reported 276 Gb of sequence data and 117 million unique TCR beta sequences from roughly 200 million T cells. An early release covering 550 to 700 HLA-typed donors comprised about 300 gigabases of sequencing data and tens of millions of unique TCR sequences. Among the roughly 380 genotyped donors, approximately 82% belonged to the genetic ancestry cluster associated with self-reported Caucasian donors. The study aimed to test whether signatures of past pathogen exposure could be identified by cataloging public T cell receptors. The T cell repertoires of about 700 subjects were profiled by immunosequencing and related to cytomegalovirus serostatus. In addition to the first cohort of around 670 subjects, a separate validation cohort of 130 or so different subjects was used. To predict cytomegalovirus infection status, the study combined high-throughput TCR immunosequencing, statistical association of individual TCRs with disease status, and machine learning. A later analysis re-examined previously published TCR beta repertoires from 500 to 700 donors and added high-resolution HLA genotyping to investigate patterns of TCR occurrence. In the later analysis, no new phenotypic data were used to find candidate immune exposures; instead, reliance was placed on TCR beta sequences and their occurrence across donors. An earlier analysis of nearly 600 of the donors applied high-throughput TCR beta sequencing to assess whether each TCR beta V gene segment acted as functional or pseudogenic. Donor age, sex, ethnicity and CMV serostatus were compiled together with the repertoire data. A later genetic analysis took genome-wide SNP genotypes for about three fifths of the 666 donors and used that subset as a discovery cohort. Every repertoire in the discovery cohort had been generated on one and the same sequencing platform. HLA typing included class I and class II loci at four-digit resolution. Typing coverage varied by locus: roughly 629-640 donors for A, B, C, DRB1 and DQB1; roughly 510 for DQA1; 606 for DPA1; roughly 450 for DPB1. About five DR-DQ haplotypes were treated as single units for association and clustering because of strong linkage in the cohort. Among around 400 genotyped donors of the cohort, an average of around 240,000 unique TCR beta nucleotide sequences were sequenced per donor, roughly 18% of them non-productive.

The cohort was made up of roughly 670 healthy bone marrow donors. Cohort members were all nominally healthy when sampled, although unrecorded immune exposures were likely present. The donor was CMV seropositive and was included in the group of approximately 300 seropositive cohort members. A peripheral blood sample was collected from each donor, and TCR beta sequencing was performed on peripheral blood mononuclear cells. The Qiagen DNeasy Blood Extraction Kit was used to extract genomic DNA from the blood cell samples. Libraries were prepared through the immunoSEQ multiplex PCR assay. For the multiplex PCR, a mixture combining 60 forward primers for TCR Vbeta segments and 13 reverse primers for TCR Jbeta segments was used. The CDR3 region of rearranged TCR beta genes was amplified from genomic DNA by a multiplex PCR assay. On the Illumina HiSeq System, the amplified TCR beta libraries were sequenced as 87-base-pair reads. From the authors' description of their analysis: A later analysis tallied around 80 million unique TCR beta chains across the 550 to 850 repertoires, and approximately 9.9 million of those chains were shared by two or more donors. To remove PCR and sequencing errors, raw reads were error-corrected and collapsed into unique sequences using a nearest-neighbor algorithm that merged closely related sequences. Alignment of CDR3 sequences to IMGT reference sequences was used to assign V, D and J gene segments. For a sequence to be retained, at least a six-nucleotide match to both a V gene segment and a J gene segment was required. A rearrangement was called productive if the CDR3 had no stop codons and remained in frame with V and J, and every other rearrangement was called non-productive. CDR3 was defined by IMGT convention, running from the second conserved V-encoded cysteine to the conserved J-encoded phenylalanine. Sequences without an unambiguous match to a single V gene segment were excluded from the earlier analysis of several hundred of the donors. An earlier analysis of a few hundred of the donors called V segments functional above 56.7% productive rearrangements and segregating when the between-donor standard deviation exceeded 5%. A statistical classification framework was built for diagnosing cytomegalovirus status from the catalog of TCR beta chain sequences. V and J gene assignment, in a later analysis, came from comparing TCR nucleotide sequences with IMGT/GENE-DB human TR gene sequences. In a later analysis, CDR3 sequences and most-parsimonious VDJ recombination scenarios were assigned using the TCRdist pipeline. In a later analysis, every TCR beta chain was defined by the combination of its CDR3 amino acid sequence and its V-gene family, and reads without a unique V-gene family were dropped. In a later analysis, nearly 600 highly shared, low-generation-probability nucleotide sequences were removed to address suspected cross-contamination and a sequencing artifact. In a later analysis, a clonal expansion index for each public chain was calculated from normalized within-repertoire ranks of inferred template counts. In a later analysis, generation probabilities were computed with a VDJ recombination model fitted to out-of-frame rearrangements, and the resulting probabilities were checked against IGoR. A later analysis scored TCR-TCR, TCR-HLA and TCR-CMV co-occurrence with hypergeometric tests, applying a repertoire-size bias correction to TCR pairs. False discovery rates were estimated in a later analysis by permuting HLA or CMV assignments 20 times. In a later analysis, co-occurring TCRs were grouped with DBSCAN, and TCRdist sequence similarity was added when clustering was performed within HLA-allele-positive subsets. Repertoires with fewer than 30,000 or more than 120,000 public chains, plus five repertoires with anomalous nucleotide sharing, were excluded from co-occurrence clustering. TCRdb re-hosts the immuneACCESS table, in-frame sequences only. Its copies lack some clones; in the studies checked, an unresolved V gene accounts for under half of them, and the cause for the rest is not known. V, J and clone size were drawn from that table, and D and trimming were deduced from the DNA. Within this sample are a few hundred thousand clones, with around 81% of them counted one time only. The top ten hold roughly 7.4% of the sample.

CDR1 and CDR2 were assigned from the germline V gene as SGHRS and YFSETQ. The CDR3 has 16 amino acids, counting the end cysteine and phenylalanine. The only DNA kept is the CDR3, 48 bases in frame from the first base. Trimming accounts for 0 bases at V and 0 bases at J, while the number of junction bases matched to no gene is 5. On this clone: The antigen it recognizes is unknown. Nothing much larger sits one base from this clone, and base qualities are not available.

Results the study describes overall, beyond this receptor: The study gave a list of some 150 TCR beta chains associated with cytomegalovirus. Around 16 rarely observed V segments, including chromosome 9 orphons, were excluded from the earlier analysis of a few hundred of the donors because counts were too low. Cytomegalovirus status was reported to be diagnosed by the classifier with high specificity and sensitivity in both the original and validation cohorts. Across donors, most TCR sequences were observed very rarely, whereas some public TCRs were present in many individuals. In a later analysis, the rate of TCR association differed among HLA loci, with DRB1 alleles having the most associated TCRs and HLA-C alleles having the fewest. A few of the identified cytomegalovirus-associated TCR beta chains were confirmed in vitro to be specific for cytomegalovirus antigens. In a later analysis, around 15,000 TCR beta sequences were associated with specific HLA alleles at a false discovery rate of 0.05. Immune exposure information for the cohort was limited to CMV serostatus. The 87-base-pair reads could not distinguish some IMGT-functional V segments, including TRBV6-2 and TRBV6-3, so those segments were excluded. The cohort was sequenced for TCR beta chains only, and without alpha or paired-chain data the features that could be detected were limited. It was suggested by the authors that the approach could potentially be generalized to other disease states and immunological phenotypes. The presence/absence analyses assumed that sequencing depth was roughly uniform across donors, and that assumption may not be true. In a later genetic analysis, a missense DCLRE1C variant was associated with V-gene and J-gene trimming of TCR beta chains, and the association was replicated in an independent cohort. A later analysis found that most CMV-associated TCR beta chains appeared HLA-restricted, with HLA associations seemingly driven largely by CMV exposure. According to a later analysis, parvovirus B19, influenza, CMV and Epstein-Barr virus appeared linked to several top co-occurrence clusters. Because HLA typing was missing for some donors at each locus, association tests included only the typed subset. Assigning TCR associations to individual alleles was difficult when HLA alleles, especially DR and DQ, strongly co-occurred. In a later analysis, HLA-associated TCR beta chains were found to be more clonally expanded and to have lower generation probabilities than equally common non-associated chains. A later genetic analysis reported fewer N-insertions in productive TCRs among donors in an Asian-associated ancestry cluster than the roughly 690-donor mean. Correlated functional status among segregating V segments might be attributable to linkage disequilibrium, but an unknown experimental factor could not be ruled out. A further reported finding was that TCR beta sequences accurately predicted the HLA-A and HLA-B alleles for most subjects in the first cohort. A cluster of highly shared sequence variants was judged likely to be a technical artifact of the sequencing pipeline. An earlier analysis of around 500 of the donors showed that most TCR beta V segments appeared in productive rearrangements either about 87% or about 30% of the time, which broadly matched IMGT annotations.

Recombination connected TRBV5-1 to TRBJ1-2; the central 7 bases match TRBD1. Sequencing was performed on PBMCs. The sequence came from a woman aged 55-69 years in good health and CMV-seropositive. Here is the DNA: TGCGCCAGCAGCTTGGGCGGGACAGATGCTAACTATGGCTACACCTTC. Translation gives CASSLGGTDANYGYTF.